The clone carrying this T cell receptor (beta chain) was picked up a small number of times. This entry belongs to a study of spatial heterogeneity in lung cancer. TCRdb reprocessed the 5' RACE reads via MiXCR and lists one record per CDR3 protein. The sample yields more than 15,000 distinct CDR3 sequences, more than 8.5% seen once. Time point noted: blood at routine non-recurrence follow-up after resection. The V gene's germline CDR1 is SGHAT and CDR2 FQNNGV. Trimming removed 0 bases from V and 1 base from J, with 16 bases in between. This CDR3 has 17 amino acids. This clonotype originated in a female donor with early-stage non-small cell lung cancer. The starting material was PBMCs, obtained at follow-up. The chain employs TRBV11-2 and TRBJ2-7; perhaps TRBD2 as D (6 bases). The CDR3 sequence: CASSLDRAGTWSYEQYF. The CDR3 DNA reads as TGTGCCAGCAGCTTAGATCGTGCGGGAACTTGGTCCTACGAGCAGTACTTC.